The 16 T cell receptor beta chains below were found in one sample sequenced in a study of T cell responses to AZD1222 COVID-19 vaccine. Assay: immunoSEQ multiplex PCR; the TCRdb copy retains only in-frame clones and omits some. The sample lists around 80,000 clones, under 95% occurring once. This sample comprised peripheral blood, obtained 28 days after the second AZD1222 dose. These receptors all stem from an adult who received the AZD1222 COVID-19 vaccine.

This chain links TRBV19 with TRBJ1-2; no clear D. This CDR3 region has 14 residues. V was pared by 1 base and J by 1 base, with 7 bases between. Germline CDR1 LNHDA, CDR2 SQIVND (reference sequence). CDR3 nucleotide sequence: TGTGCCAGTAGTATAGGGGATTATAACTATGGCTACACCTTC. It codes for CASSIGDYNYGYTF.

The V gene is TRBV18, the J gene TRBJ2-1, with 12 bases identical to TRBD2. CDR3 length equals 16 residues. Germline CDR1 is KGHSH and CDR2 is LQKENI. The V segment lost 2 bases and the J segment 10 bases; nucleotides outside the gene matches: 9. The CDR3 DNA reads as TGTGCCAGCTCACCAACTAGCGGGAGGCCGGAGAGCGAGCAGTTCTTC. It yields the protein CASSPTSGRPESEQFF.

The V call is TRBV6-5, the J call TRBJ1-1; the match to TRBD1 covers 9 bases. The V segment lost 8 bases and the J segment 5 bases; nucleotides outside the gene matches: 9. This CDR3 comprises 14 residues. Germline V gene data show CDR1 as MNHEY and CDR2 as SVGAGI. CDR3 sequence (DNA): TGTGCCAGCGGGACCGGGACAGGGTCGACTGAAGCTTTCTTT. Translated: CASGTGTGSTEAFF.

The CDR3 bases are TGTGCCAGAAGCTATTCCGGGACTTGGGCCCAAGAGACCCAGTACTTC. This sequence encodes CARSYSGTWAQETQYF. The chain carries TRBV5-3 and TRBJ2-5, with D possibly TRBD2 on 6 matching bases. TRBV5-3 qualifies as an ORF whose function is uncertain. This CDR3 contains 16 residues. Trimming shortened V by 3 bases and J by 1 base, and 16 bases separated the two germline ends.

CDR3 in amino acids: CASSVREGPYEQYF. In nucleotides, the CDR3 is TGCGCCAGCAGCGTCCGGGAGGGCCCCTACGAGCAGTACTTC. The chain has TRBV5-1 and TRBJ2-7, with 8 bases that match TRBD2. The germline V gene encodes CDR1 SGHRS and CDR2 YFSETQ. V was clipped by 4 bases and J by 2 bases; unmatched bases: 5. The CDR3 is 14 residues long.

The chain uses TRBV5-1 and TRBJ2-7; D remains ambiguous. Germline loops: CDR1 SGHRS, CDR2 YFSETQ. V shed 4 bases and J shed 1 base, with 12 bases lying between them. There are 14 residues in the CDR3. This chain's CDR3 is CASSGQTRSYEQYF. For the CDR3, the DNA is TGCGCCAGCAGCGGGCAGACCCGGTCCTACGAGCAGTACTTC. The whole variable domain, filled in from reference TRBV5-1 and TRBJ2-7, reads KAGVTQTPRYLIKTRGQQVTLSCSPISGHRSVSWYQQTPGQGLQFLFEYFSETQRNKGNFPGRFSGRQFSNSRSEMNVSTLELGDSALYLCASSGQTRSYEQYFGPGTRLTVT.

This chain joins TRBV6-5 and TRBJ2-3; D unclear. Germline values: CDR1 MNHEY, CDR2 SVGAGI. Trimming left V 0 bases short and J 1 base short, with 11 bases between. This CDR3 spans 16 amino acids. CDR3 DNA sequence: TGTGCCAGCAGTTACTCTAACGACCGCGGCACAGATACGCAGTATTTT. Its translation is CASSYSNDRGTDTQYF.

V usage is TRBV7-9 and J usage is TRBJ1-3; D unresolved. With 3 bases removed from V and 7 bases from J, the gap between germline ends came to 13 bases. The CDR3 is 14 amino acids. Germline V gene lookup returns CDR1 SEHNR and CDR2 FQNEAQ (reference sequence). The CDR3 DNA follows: TGTGCCAGCAGCTTGGGCAGTTCGCTCAACACCATATATTTT. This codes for CASSLGSSLNTIYF. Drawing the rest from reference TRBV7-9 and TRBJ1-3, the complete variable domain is DTGVSQNPRHKITKRGQNVTFRCDPISEHNRLYWYRQTLGQGPEFLTYFQNEAQLEKSRLLSDRFSAERPKGSFSTLEIQRTEQGDSAMYLCASSLGSSLNTIYFGEGSWLTVV.

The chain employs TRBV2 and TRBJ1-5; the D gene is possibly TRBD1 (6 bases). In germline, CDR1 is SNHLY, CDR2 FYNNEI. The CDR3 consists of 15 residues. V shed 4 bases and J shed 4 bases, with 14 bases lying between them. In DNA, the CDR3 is TGTGCCAGCAGTGGGGGGCGCCAGAGGAATCAGCCCCAGCATTTT. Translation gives CASSGGRQRNQPQHF.

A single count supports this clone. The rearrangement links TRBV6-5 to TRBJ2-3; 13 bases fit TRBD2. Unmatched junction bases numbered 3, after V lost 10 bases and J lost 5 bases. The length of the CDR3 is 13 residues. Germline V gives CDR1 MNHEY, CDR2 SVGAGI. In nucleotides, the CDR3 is TGTGCCACCAGACTAGCGGGGGGAGATACGCAGTATTTT. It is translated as CATRLAGGDTQYF.

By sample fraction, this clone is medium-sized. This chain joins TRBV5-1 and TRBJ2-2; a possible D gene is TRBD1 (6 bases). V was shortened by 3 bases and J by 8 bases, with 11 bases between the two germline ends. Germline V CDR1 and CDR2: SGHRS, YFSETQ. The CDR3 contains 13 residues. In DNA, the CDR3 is TGCGCCAGCAGCTCACCAGGGGTTGGGGAGCTGTTTTTT. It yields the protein CASSSPGVGELFF.

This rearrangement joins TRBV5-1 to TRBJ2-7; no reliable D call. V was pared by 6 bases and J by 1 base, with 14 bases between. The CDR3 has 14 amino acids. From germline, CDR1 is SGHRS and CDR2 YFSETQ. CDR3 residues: CASNLDPGSYEQYF. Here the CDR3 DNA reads TGCGCCAGCAATTTGGACCCCGGGTCCTACGAGCAGTACTTC.

The CDR3 protein is CASRPDGGGSPLHF. The CDR3 DNA follows: TGTGCCAGCAGACCGGACGGGGGCGGGTCACCCCTCCACTTT. The genes are TRBV27 and TRBJ1-6; D possibly corresponds to TRBD1 (6 bases). The CDR3 loop spans 14 amino acids. Deletions cut 6 bases from V and 10 bases from J, with 16 bases between. Germline lookup yields CDR1 MNHEY and CDR2 SMNVEV (reference sequence).

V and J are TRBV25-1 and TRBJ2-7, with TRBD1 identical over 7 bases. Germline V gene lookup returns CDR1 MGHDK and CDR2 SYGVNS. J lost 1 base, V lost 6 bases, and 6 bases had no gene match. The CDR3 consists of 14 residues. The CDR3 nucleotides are TGTGCCAGCAGCCTACCGGGACAGTCCTACGAGCAGTACTTC. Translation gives CASSLPGQSYEQYF.

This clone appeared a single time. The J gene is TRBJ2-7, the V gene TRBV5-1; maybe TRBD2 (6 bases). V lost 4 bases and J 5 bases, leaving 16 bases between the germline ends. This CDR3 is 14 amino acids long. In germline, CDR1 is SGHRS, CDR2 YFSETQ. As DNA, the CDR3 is TGCGCCAGCAGCGCGGGACCGAGTCGGGACGAGCAGTACTTC. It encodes CASSAGPSRDEQYF.

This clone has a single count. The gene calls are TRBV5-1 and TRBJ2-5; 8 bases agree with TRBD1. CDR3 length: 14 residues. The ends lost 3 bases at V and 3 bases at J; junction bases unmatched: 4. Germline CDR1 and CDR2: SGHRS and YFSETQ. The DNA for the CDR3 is TGCGCCAGCAGCTCCGGACAGGGTGAAGAGACCCAGTACTTC. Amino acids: CASSSGQGEETQYF.